This T cell receptor beta chain was retrieved from a study of neurological immune-mediated disorders. The table lists this clonotype with many counts. Antigen unknown. Findings of the study overall: The greatest TCR clonal expansion occurred in HTLV-1-associated myelopathy and the least in multiple sclerosis, which fell below healthy controls.

CDR1 and CDR2 from the germline V gene are SNHLY and FYNNEI. V was trimmed by 8 bases and J by 3 bases, leaving 14 bases between them. The CDR3 runs to 14 residues. The time point denotes: longitudinal time-point 1 (baseline). The making of cDNA relied on 5'RACE with 10-nucleotide random UMIs. TCRdb reanalysed the 5' RACE reads using MiXCR and keeps one entry per CDR3 protein. The repertoire holds around 49,000 distinct CDR3 sequences, with less than 12% as singletons. This chain uses TRBV2 with TRBJ1-5; D gene unclear. This clonotype originated in a woman aged 40 to 50 in good health. Sequencing input: PBMCs. CDR3 residues: CASRPQTLNQPQHF. DNA of the CDR3: TGTGCCAGCCGACCCCAGACCCTCAATCAGCCCCAGCATTTT.